The next 13 T cell receptor beta chains were all read from a single sample in a study of blood T cell repertoires in COVID-19. Clones were sequenced by immunoSEQ multiplex PCR, and TCRdb holds only the in-frame ones, with some missing. The sample holds 350,000 to 450,000 clones, 86% seen once. Sequences were obtained from peripheral blood. Source of these receptors: an older woman with COVID-19, enrolled during active disease.

The CDR3 nucleotides are TGTGCCAGTAGTATCCCAGCGGGGGGGACGAATGAGCAGTTCTTC. Protein: CASSIPAGGTNEQFF. V is TRBV19 and J is TRBJ2-1; 10 nucleotides line up with TRBD2. Trimming took 3 bases from V and 7 from J; bases not matched to a gene: 6. CDR1 is LNHDA and CDR2 is SQIVND in the germline V gene (reference sequence). The CDR3 consists of 15 residues.

The rearrangement joins TRBV7-2 to TRBJ2-7; a weak D match, TRBD1 (5 bases). The CDR3 totals 14 residues. Germline values: CDR1 SGHTA, CDR2 FQGNSA. V gave up 3 bases and J gave up 2 bases, with 11 bases separating them. This chain's CDR3 is CASSLRTLTYEQYF. CDR3 DNA sequence: TGTGCCAGCAGCTTGCGGACATTGACCTACGAGCAGTACTTC.

The rearrangement joins TRBV4-2 to TRBJ2-7; 8 bases are a match to TRBD1. The CDR3 loop spans 17 amino acids. The germline V gene has CDR1 LGHNA and CDR2 YNFKEQ. V lost 0 bases and J lost 5; bases outside the gene matches: 12. CDR3 sequence: CASSQELGAGGNNEQYF. The CDR3 nucleotides are TGTGCCAGCAGCCAAGAGTTGGGGGCAGGGGGCAACAACGAGCAGTACTTC.

The CDR3 sequence is CASSLDRGSMYGYTF. In nucleotides, the CDR3 is TGCGCCAGCAGCCTCGACAGGGGGTCTATGTATGGCTACACCTTC. The V gene is TRBV4-1, the J gene TRBJ1-2, with TRBD1 matching over 9 bases. V dropped 4 bases and J dropped 5; count of bases not matched to a gene: 8. Germline lookup yields CDR1 MGHRA and CDR2 YSYEKL. The CDR3 runs to 15 residues.

CDR3 nucleotides: TGCAGTGCTAGTGGCCTAGCGGGGCCAAGAAACCAAGAGACCCAGTACTTC. Its protein product is CSASGLAGPRNQETQYF. This rearrangement joins TRBV20-1 to TRBJ2-5; TRBD2 matches 9 bases. The CDR3 runs to 17 residues. Trimming took 3 bases from V and 0 from J; bases not matched to a gene: 11. Germline loops: CDR1 DFQATT, CDR2 SNEGSKA (reference sequence).

The chain joins TRBV7-3 to TRBJ2-2, with 9 bases aligning to TRBD2. This CDR3 has 16 residues. CDR1 is SGHTA, CDR2 FQGTGA, per germline. J gave up 4 bases and V 5 bases, and 8 bases lay outside the gene matches. CDR3 in DNA: TGTGCCAGCAGCCAAAGGGGACTAGCTGGCACCGGGGAGCTGTTTTTT. Its protein is CASSQRGLAGTGELFF.

This chain uses TRBV6-1 with TRBJ1-4; 10 bases agree with TRBD1. Looked up from germline, CDR1 is MNHNS and CDR2 is SASEGT. The CDR3 consists of 16 residues. The V gene end was trimmed by 2 bases and the J gene end by 8 bases; junction bases not matched to a gene: 8. Here the CDR3 DNA reads TGTGCCAGCAGTGAACGGGGGACAGGGGTCGGGGAAAAACTGTTTTTT. Translated: CASSERGTGVGEKLFF.

CDR3 region: CASSQAGQGAVAFF. CDR3 bases: TGCGCCAGCAGCCAAGCCGGACAGGGGGCGGTAGCTTTCTTT. V is TRBV4-3 and J is TRBJ1-1, with 11 nucleotides matching TRBD1. Germline CDR1 and CDR2: LGHNA and YSLEER. Losses at the gene ends were 1 base for V and 10 bases for J; bases not matched to a gene: 5. This CDR3 region has 14 residues.

The chain couples TRBV5-4 to TRBJ2-5, with D tentatively TRBD2 (7 bases). This CDR3 contains 16 residues. The V end lost 4 bases, the J end lost 4 bases, and 20 bases lay between the germline ends. CDR1 and CDR2 from the germline V gene are SGHNT and YYREEE (reference sequence). CDR3 region: CASSLIGRGEGETQYF. CDR3 in DNA: TGTGCCAGCAGCCTGATAGGGAGGGGGGAAGGAGAGACCCAGTACTTC.

This chain connects TRBV24-1 to TRBJ2-7; D might be TRBD1 (5 bases). Trimming removed 0 bases at V and 5 bases at J, with 10 bases between. The CDR3 has 14 residues. Per the germline V gene, CDR1 is KGHDR and CDR2 is SFDVKD. The CDR3 nucleotides are TGTGCCACCAGTGATTTGCGGCAGGGCCACGAGCAGTACTTC. It encodes CATSDLRQGHEQYF.

This clone was counted between two and nine times. The chain has TRBV21-1 and TRBJ1-6. TRBV21-1 is a listed pseudogene. CDR3 length equals 16 residues. CDR3 protein: CASGGGGGRLGKPLHF. The CDR3 region has the DNA TGTGCCAGCGGGGGAGGGGGGGGCCGTTTAGGAAAACCCCTCCACTTT.

The CDR3, as DNA: TGCAGCGTTGAAGTCGGCGACGGACACTACGAGCAGTACTTC. Its translation: CSVEVGDGHYEQYF. V gene TRBV29-1 combines with J gene TRBJ2-7, with D maybe TRBD1 (5 bases). The ends were cut back, 1 base at V and 3 bases at J, with 13 bases in the middle. The length of the CDR3 is 14 residues. From germline, CDR1 is SQVTM and CDR2 ANQGSEA.

The chain combines TRBV18 with TRBJ2-1; TRBD2 aligns across 10 bases. In germline, CDR1 is KGHSH, CDR2 LQKENI. The V segment lost 6 bases and the J segment 6 bases; nucleotides outside the gene matches: 11. The CDR3 has 16 residues. DNA of the CDR3: TGTGCCAGCTCGCTAGCGGGGGCGCGGATGGGCAATGAGCAGTTCTTC. Its translation is CASSLAGARMGNEQFF.